Here is one T cell receptor (beta chain) with its context. In the PCR, 60 Vbeta and 13 Jbeta primers were used. Using immunoSEQ multiplex PCR, the repertoire was profiled, and TCRdb retains in-frame clones only, with some absent. The table lists approximately 100,000 clones, roughly three quarters of them singletons. The V and J ends lost 6 bases and 0 bases respectively, with 18 bases between them. CDR1 and CDR2 (germline): ENHRY, SYGVKD. The CDR3 runs to 17 residues. The data derive from a study of cytomegalovirus exposure and HLA in healthy donors. Study-wide background: HLA-typed donors were the source of roughly 85 million unique TCRs held in an early data release.

The source of this sequence is a middle-aged man in good health and CMV-seronegative. The sequencing sample was made of PBMCs. The chain uses TRBV10-3 and TRBJ1-3; perhaps TRBD1 as D (6 bases). The CDR3 protein is CAIRADSPLISGNTIYF. The CDR3 nucleotides read TGTGCCATCAGGGCGGACAGTCCCTTAATCTCTGGAAACACCATATATTTT.